The 29 T cell receptor beta chains in this list originate from one sample, sequenced in a study of identical twins. TCRdb passed the 5' RACE reads through MiXCR, listing each CDR3 protein once. The sample records some 590,000 distinct CDR3 sequences, more than 9% being singletons. The sample was also linked to a second study, of yellow fever vaccine responses in identical twins.

The sample comprised PBMCs. These receptors all come from a woman in her late teens or twenties in good health.

This clonotype has a handful of counts. CDR3: CASSEGPGQSLQETQYF. As DNA, the CDR3 is TGTGCCAGCAGCGAGGGACCGGGACAGAGTTTACAAGAGACCCAGTACTTC. The genes are TRBV5-6 and TRBJ2-5, with 7 bases aligning to TRBD1. The V segment lost 4 bases and the J segment 2 bases; nucleotides outside the gene matches: 14. The germline gives CDR1 SGHDT, CDR2 YYEEEE. The CDR3 contains 17 residues.

To note about this clonotype: This may stem from a read error, because a much larger clone lies one nucleotide away. The V and J genes are TRBV6-6 and TRBJ2-6; D gene ambiguous. In germline, CDR1 is MNHNY, CDR2 SVGAGI (reference sequence). The CDR3 runs to 12 residues. Trimming took off 11 bases at V and 3 bases at J, with 8 bases between the two ends. CDR3 nucleotides: TGTGCCGTAGGGTTTGGGGCCAACGTCCTGACTTTC. This gives the protein CAVGFGANVLTF.

CDR3 DNA sequence: TGTGCCAGCAGTTACTCGAATTGGTTAGGGGATATGGAGACCCAGTACTTC. It translates to CASSYSNWLGDMETQYF. J is TRBJ2-5 and V is TRBV6-5, with D maybe TRBD1 (5 bases). The CDR3 covers 17 residues. Germline V gene data show CDR1 as MNHEY and CDR2 as SVGAGI. The germline V and J ends were trimmed by 0 bases and 5 bases, with 19 bases remaining between them.

There are a few counts of this clonotype. The gene calls are TRBV20-1 and TRBJ2-1; no definite D call. The CDR3 has 11 amino acids. Trimming pared 2 bases from V and 7 bases from J, leaving 6 bases between. The V gene's germline CDR1 is DFQATT and CDR2 SNEGSKA (reference sequence). The CDR3, as DNA: TGCAGTGCTAGAACCTGGAATGAGCAGTTCTTC. Its translation is CSARTWNEQFF.

This clonotype was detected many times. The chain couples TRBV4-2 to TRBJ2-5; D is undetermined. V was trimmed by 1 base and J by 4 bases, leaving 13 bases between them. Germline values: CDR1 LGHNA, CDR2 YNFKEQ. The CDR3 spans 15 residues. The DNA for the CDR3 is TGTGCCAGCAGCCAAGGTCCAATATATACAGAGACCCAGTACTTC. It encodes CASSQGPIYTETQYF.

Many counts were recorded for this clonotype. The genes are TRBV5-1 and TRBJ2-1, with D perhaps matching TRBD1 or TRBD2 (5 bases each). The CDR3 totals 15 residues. Germline V gene data show CDR1 as SGHRS and CDR2 as YFSETQ. Trimming pared 7 bases from V and 8 bases from J, leaving 22 bases between. CDR3: CASGFRDLEVDEQFF. CDR3 DNA sequence: TGCGCCAGCGGATTTCGGGACCTTGAGGTCGATGAGCAGTTCTTC.

This chain uses TRBV27 with TRBJ1-1; no clear D gene. Germline CDR1 and CDR2: MNHEY and SMNVEV (reference sequence). The CDR3 sequence is 13 residues long. V lost 6 bases and J lost 4, with 12 bases in between. The CDR3 DNA is TGTGCCAGCAGCGCGGACTGGGGCACTGAAGCTTTCTTT. Translation: CASSADWGTEAFF.

This clonotype showed up many times. The chain recombines TRBV10-3 with TRBJ2-2; D uncertain. Germline CDR1 ENHRY, CDR2 SYGVKD. V lost 2 bases to trimming and J lost 2 bases, with 6 bases between them. The CDR3 runs to 14 residues. CDR3 DNA: TGTGCCATCAGTGAGGACGTAAACACCGGGGAGCTGTTTTTT. It is translated as CAISEDVNTGELFF.

This clonotype came up many times. The rearrangement links TRBV12-3 or TRBV12-4 to TRBJ1-5; TRBD1 is a possible D gene (6 bases). Trimming pared 6 bases from V and 8 bases from J, leaving 14 bases between. CDR3 length: 13 residues. The CDR3 nucleotides are TGTGCCAGCAGGAATACAGGGAGCGAGCCCCAGCATTTT. Protein product: CASRNTGSEPQHF.

The chain carries TRBV20-1 and TRBJ2-5; TRBD2 is a possible D gene (5 bases). Looked up from germline, CDR1 is DFQATT and CDR2 is SNEGSKA (reference sequence). The CDR3 is 13 residues long. Trimming stripped 6 bases from V and 5 bases from J, with 16 bases between. This chain's CDR3 is CSALAGVGETQYF. Written as DNA, the CDR3 is TGCAGTGCCCTGGCCGGGGTAGGGGAGACCCAGTACTTC.

This chain joins TRBV7-6 and TRBJ1-1, with D unresolved. Per germline, CDR1 SGHVS and CDR2 FNYEAQ. This CDR3 has 14 amino acids. The V and J ends lost 2 bases and 3 bases respectively, with 10 bases between them. DNA for the CDR3: TGTGCCAGCAGCTTAAGGGAGTCCGACACTGAAGCTTTCTTT. Residues: CASSLRESDTEAFF.

This clonotype was observed a few times. This chain connects TRBV27 to TRBJ2-7; D may be TRBD2 (6 bases). V was pared by 6 bases and J by 0 bases, with 15 bases between. CDR3 length: 15 amino acids. Germline-derived CDR1 and CDR2 are MNHEY and SMNVEV (reference sequence). CDR3 loop: CASRNSGRSSYEQYF. The CDR3 DNA reads as TGTGCCAGCAGAAATAGCGGTCGTAGCTCCTACGAGCAGTACTTC.

Ten or more counts support this clonotype. The genes are TRBV28 and TRBJ1-5; D is unresolved. V lost 2 bases to trimming and J lost 3 bases, with 14 bases between them. CDR1 and CDR2 (germline): MDHEN, SYDVKM. The CDR3 has 16 amino acids. The CDR3 bases are TGTGCCAGCAGTTTAATCTGGTCCGGCCCCAATCAGCCCCAGCATTTT. Translating gives CASSLIWSGPNQPQHF.

This clonotype was counted between two and nine times. The gene calls are TRBV15 and TRBJ1-5, with D possibly being TRBD1 (5 bases). This CDR3 is built from 14 residues. V was trimmed by 2 bases and J by 7 bases, leaving 12 bases between them. Germline V gene data show CDR1 as LNHNV and CDR2 as YYDKDF (reference sequence). The CDR3 sequence is CATSRTGGGQPQHF. In nucleotides, the CDR3 is TGTGCCACCAGCAGAACAGGTGGTGGACAGCCCCAGCATTTT.

This clonotype was found many times. The rearrangement links TRBV20-1 to TRBJ2-7; D gene ambiguous. V lost 6 bases and J 7 bases, leaving 10 bases between the germline ends. CDR3 length: 10 residues. From germline, CDR1 is DFQATT and CDR2 SNEGSKA (reference sequence). The CDR3 coding sequence is TGCAGTGCATCGCTGCAGGAGCAGTACTTC. This codes for CSASLQEQYF.

There are many counts of this clonotype. This chain links TRBV5-5 with TRBJ2-7; TRBD1 might be the D (5 bases). Between the trimmed V and J ends, which lost 0 bases and 3 bases, there was a span of 10 bases. The germline CDR1 and CDR2 sequences are SGHKS and YYEKEE (reference sequence). The CDR3 covers 14 residues. CDR3 nucleotides: TGTGCCAGCAGCTTGGTCCCAGGGCTCTACGAGCAGTACTTC. This translates into CASSLVPGLYEQYF.

The rearrangement joins TRBV20-1 to TRBJ2-1; 11 positions agree with TRBD2. Germline CDR1 and CDR2: DFQATT and SNEGSKA (reference sequence). Losses at the gene ends were 3 bases for V and 9 bases for J; bases not matched to a gene: 7. The CDR3 runs to 14 residues. The CDR3 spells CSASSSGGVTEQFF. The CDR3, as DNA: TGCAGTGCTAGTAGTAGCGGGGGGGTGACTGAGCAGTTCTTC.

The sample holds a few counts of this clonotype. The CDR3 sequence is CASSLGRGSGELFF. CDR3 in DNA: TGTGCCAGCAGCTTGGGACGGGGGAGCGGGGAGCTGTTTTTT. V usage is TRBV7-3 and J usage is TRBJ2-2; D is possibly TRBD2 (6 bases). This CDR3 has 14 residues. CDR1 and CDR2 from the germline V gene are SGHTA and FQGTGA. V was pared by 3 bases and J by 7 bases, with 12 bases between.

This clonotype was recorded many times. The chain carries TRBV4-3 and TRBJ2-1, with TRBD2 matching 10 bases. This CDR3 is 17 amino acids long. The ends lost 1 base at V and 0 bases at J; junction bases unmatched: 3. Looked up from germline, CDR1 is LGHNA and CDR2 is YSLEER. The CDR3 nucleotides read TGCGCCAGCAGCCAAGTTCTAGCGGGAGACTCCTACAATGAGCAGTTCTTC. Protein: CASSQVLAGDSYNEQFF.

This clonotype was counted at least ten times. The CDR3 sequence is CASSLVRSYGYTF. For the CDR3, the DNA is TGTGCCAGCAGCTTGGTAAGGAGCTATGGCTACACCTTC. This chain joins TRBV5-5 and TRBJ1-2; D gene unclear. The ends were cut back, 0 bases at V and 4 bases at J, with 7 bases in the middle. Germline assignment: CDR1 SGHKS and CDR2 YYEKEE (reference sequence). The CDR3 spans 13 residues.

This clonotype was observed a handful of times. The chain uses TRBV28 and TRBJ1-2, with 9 bases that match TRBD1. V trimming: 5 bases; J trimming: 6 bases; junction bases outside the gene matches: 7. The CDR3 totals 14 residues. Germline V gives CDR1 MDHEN, CDR2 SYDVKM. DNA of the CDR3: TGTGCCAGCAGTCCGGGACAGGGTACCAATGGCTACACCTTC. Its translation is CASSPGQGTNGYTF.

The chain is built from TRBV6-2 or TRBV6-3 and TRBJ2-1, with 8 nucleotides matching TRBD1. The ends lost 10 bases at V and 9 bases at J; junction bases unmatched: 5. The CDR3 is 11 residues long. CDR1 and CDR2 from the germline V gene are MNHEY and SVGEGT. The CDR3 sequence is CATNRGTEQFF. CDR3 in DNA: TGTGCCACAAACAGGGGGACTGAGCAGTTCTTC.

The CDR3 nucleotides read TGTGCCAGCAGTTCCCCCCGGACAGGTGATCCAGATACGCAGTATTTT. Protein sequence: CASSSPRTGDPDTQYF. The chain links TRBV6-5 to TRBJ2-3; 7 positions match TRBD1. This CDR3 has 16 residues. CDR1 MNHEY and CDR2 SVGAGI come from the germline V gene. V dropped 4 bases and J dropped 4; count of bases not matched to a gene: 11.

There are many counts of this clonotype. The chain combines TRBV20-1 with TRBJ2-7; 13 nucleotides line up with TRBD2. The germline V gene encodes CDR1 DFQATT and CDR2 SNEGSKA (reference sequence). The CDR3 contains 14 residues. Losses at the gene ends were 6 bases for V and 3 bases for J; bases not matched to a gene: 5. CDR3 loop: CSAPLAGGGYEQYF. The CDR3 DNA sequence: TGCAGTGCCCCACTAGCGGGAGGGGGCTACGAGCAGTACTTC.

This chain joins TRBV6-2 or TRBV6-3 and TRBJ2-3, with 11 bases identical to TRBD1. The germline CDR1 and CDR2 sequences are MNHEY and SVGEGT. There are 13 residues in the CDR3. With 6 bases clipped from V and 7 bases from J, the junction kept 3 bases outside the gene matches. CDR3 protein: CASSGQGANTQYF. The CDR3 coding sequence is TGTGCCAGCAGCGGACAGGGGGCAAATACGCAGTATTTT.

This clonotype occurred a few times. V is TRBV16 and J is TRBJ2-1; 7 bases agree with TRBD1. J was trimmed by 3 bases and V by 3 bases; bases with no gene match: 11. Germline V gene lookup returns CDR1 KGHSY and CDR2 FQNENV. This CDR3 spans 17 amino acids. The CDR3 protein is CASSHSGTEMLYNEQFF. For the CDR3, the DNA is TGTGCCAGCAGCCACTCCGGGACAGAGATGCTCTACAATGAGCAGTTCTTC.

The V call is TRBV20-1, the J call TRBJ1-4; a weak D match, TRBD1 (6 bases). Germline-derived CDR1 and CDR2 are DFQATT and SNEGSKA (reference sequence). Between the trimmed V and J ends, which lost 1 base and 10 bases, there was a span of 10 bases. CDR3 length: 12 amino acids. The CDR3 sequence: CSARAQGGKLFF. The CDR3 DNA follows: TGCAGTGCTAGAGCACAGGGCGGAAAACTGTTTTTT.

This clonotype was detected ten times or more. This sequence joins TRBV9 and TRBJ1-1, with no clear D. V shed 4 bases and J shed 0 bases, with 10 bases lying between them. Per the germline V gene, CDR1 is SGDLS and CDR2 is YYNGEE. This CDR3 has 14 amino acids. The CDR3 loop is CASSPRLVNTEAFF. The CDR3 DNA is TGTGCCAGCAGCCCCAGGTTAGTGAACACTGAAGCTTTCTTT.

A few counts support this clonotype. Here the CDR3 reads CATGGPGVYEQYF. In DNA form, the CDR3 reads TGTGCCACCGGGGGACCAGGGGTCTACGAGCAGTACTTC. This chain joins TRBV6-1 and TRBJ2-7, with D perhaps TRBD1 or TRBD2 (6 bases each). Trimming removed 10 bases from V and 3 bases from J, with 16 bases in between. This CDR3 has 13 amino acids. Looked up from germline, CDR1 is MNHNS and CDR2 is SASEGT.